The TCR beta chain under discussion was sequenced for a study of cytomegalovirus exposure and HLA in healthy donors. CDR3 length: 16 residues. Germline-derived CDR1 and CDR2 are SGHRS and YFSETQ. The V and J ends lost 3 bases and 4 bases, in that order; junction bases with no gene match: 11. With 60 Vbeta and 13 Jbeta primers, the PCR was carried out. TCRdb's table, derived via immunoSEQ multiplex PCR, lists solely in-frame clones and lacks some. The data show 150,000 or so clones, nearly 80% seen once. Despite likely unrecorded immune exposures, the donors were nominally healthy at the time of sampling. As for this clone: Its specificity is unknown.

Overall study findings and caveats: An assumption of roughly uniform sequencing depth across donors underlay the presence/absence analyses. Reports credit the classifier with highly specific, highly sensitive diagnosis of cytomegalovirus status.

Sequencing used PBMCs. The clonotype originates from a woman in her forties in good health and CMV-seronegative. The chain carries TRBV5-1 and TRBJ1-1, with 8 bases matching TRBD1. CDR3 residues: CASSSTSGGTGTEAFF. CDR3 nucleotide sequence: TGCGCCAGCAGCTCAACGAGCGGGGGGACAGGCACTGAAGCTTTCTTT.